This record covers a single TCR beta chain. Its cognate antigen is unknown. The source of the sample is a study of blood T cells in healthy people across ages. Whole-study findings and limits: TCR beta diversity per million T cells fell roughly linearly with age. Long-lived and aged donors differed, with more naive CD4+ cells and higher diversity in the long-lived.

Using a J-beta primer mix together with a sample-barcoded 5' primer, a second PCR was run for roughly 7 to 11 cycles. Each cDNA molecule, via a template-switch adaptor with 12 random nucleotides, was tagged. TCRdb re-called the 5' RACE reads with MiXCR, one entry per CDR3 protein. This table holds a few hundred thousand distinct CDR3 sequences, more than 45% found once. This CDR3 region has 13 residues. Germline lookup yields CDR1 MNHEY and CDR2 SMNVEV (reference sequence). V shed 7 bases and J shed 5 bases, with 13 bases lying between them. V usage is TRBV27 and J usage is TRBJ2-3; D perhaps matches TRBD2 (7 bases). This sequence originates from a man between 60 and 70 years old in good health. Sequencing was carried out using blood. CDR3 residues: CASKGGAGDTQYF. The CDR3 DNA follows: TGTGCCAGCAAAGGGGGGGCGGGAGATACGCAGTATTTT.